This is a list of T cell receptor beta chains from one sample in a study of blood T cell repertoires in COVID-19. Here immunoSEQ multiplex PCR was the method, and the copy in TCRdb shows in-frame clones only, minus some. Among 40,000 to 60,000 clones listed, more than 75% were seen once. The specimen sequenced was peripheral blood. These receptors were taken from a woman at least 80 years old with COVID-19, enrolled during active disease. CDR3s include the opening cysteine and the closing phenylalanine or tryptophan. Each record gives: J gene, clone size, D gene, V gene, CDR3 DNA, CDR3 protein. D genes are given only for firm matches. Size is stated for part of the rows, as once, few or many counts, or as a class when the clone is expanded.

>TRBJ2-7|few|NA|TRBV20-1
TGCAGTGCCAGTACAGGTGGACCCCCCTACGAGCAGTACTTC
CSASTGGPPYEQYF
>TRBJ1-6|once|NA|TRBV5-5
TGTGCCAGCAGCTTAATCAGGACAAATTCACCCCTCCACTTT
CASSLIRTNSPLHF
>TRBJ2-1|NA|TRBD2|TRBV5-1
TGCGCCAGCAGCTGGACCGGACTAGCGGGCCGAAGTCAAAGCTCCTACAATGAGCAGTTCTTC
CASSWTGLAGRSQSSYNEQFF
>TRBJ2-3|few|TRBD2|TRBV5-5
TGTGCCAGCAGCCTACTAGCGGGAAGCACAGATACGCAGTATTTT
CASSLLAGSTDTQYF
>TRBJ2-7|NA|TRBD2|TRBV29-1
TGCAGCGTTGACGCGGGAGGGCCCCACGAGCAGTACTTC
CSVDAGGPHEQYF
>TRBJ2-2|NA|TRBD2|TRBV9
TGTGCCAGCAGCCCCCGACATAGCGGGGCAAGGGAGCTGTTTTTT
CASSPRHSGARELFF
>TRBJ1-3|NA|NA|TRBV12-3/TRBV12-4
TGTGCCAGCAGTTTGCCAACAGGAAACACCATATATTTT
CASSLPTGNTIYF
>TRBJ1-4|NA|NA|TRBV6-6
TGTGCCAGCAGTCACGGGGTTAATGAAAAACTGTTTTTT
CASSHGVNEKLFF
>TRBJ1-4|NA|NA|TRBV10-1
TGCGCCAGCAGTGACAAACAGGGAAGAGAAAAACTGTTTTTT
CASSDKQGREKLFF
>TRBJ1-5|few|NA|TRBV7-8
TGTGCCAGCAGCTTAATGGGGCTGGTGTCTCAGGACGGTCAGCCCCAGCATTTT
CASSLMGLVSQDGQPQHF
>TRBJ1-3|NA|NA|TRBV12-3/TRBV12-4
TGTGCCAGCGATCGAGACTCTGGAAACACCATATATTTT
CASDRDSGNTIYF
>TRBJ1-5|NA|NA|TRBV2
TGTGCCAGCAGCGCCGACGAGGCATGGAGCAATCAGCCCCAGCATTTT
CASSADEAWSNQPQHF
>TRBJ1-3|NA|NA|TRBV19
TGTGCCAGTAGTATAGAGCGCCGGAGCTCTGGAAACACCATATATTTT
CASSIERRSSGNTIYF
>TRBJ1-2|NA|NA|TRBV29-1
TGCAGCGCTACCTCTCCCACAGATGGCTACACCTTC
CSATSPTDGYTF
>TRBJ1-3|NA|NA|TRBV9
TGTGCCAGCAGCGCCGGACGGGGTATGGCTGGAAACACCATATATTTT
CASSAGRGMAGNTIYF
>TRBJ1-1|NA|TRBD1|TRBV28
TGTGCCAGCAGTATAGACAGGGGCAGGACTGAAGCTTTCTTT
CASSIDRGRTEAFF
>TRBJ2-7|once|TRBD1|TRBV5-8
TGTGCCAGCAGCCTGACAGGGAGTTTCTCCTACGAGCAGTACTTC
CASSLTGSFSYEQYF
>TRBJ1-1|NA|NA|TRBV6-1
TGTGCCAGCAGTGAGTGGACAGAACCTGAAGCTTTCTTT
CASSEWTEPEAFF
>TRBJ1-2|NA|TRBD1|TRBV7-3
TGTGCCAGCAGCACAGACAGGGGGCTAGGCTACACCTTC
CASSTDRGLGYTF
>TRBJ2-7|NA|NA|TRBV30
TGTGCCTGGAGTGCCCGCTACGAGCAGTACTTC
CAWSARYEQYF
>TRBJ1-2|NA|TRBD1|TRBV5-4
TGTGCCAGCGGAAGGGGACAGAGTTATGGCTACACCTTC
CASGRGQSYGYTF
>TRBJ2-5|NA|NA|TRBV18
TGTGCCAGCTCACCAGTTAACCAAGAGACCCAGTACTTC
CASSPVNQETQYF
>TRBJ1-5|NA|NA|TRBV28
TGTGCCAGCAGTTTGAGGCAGGGGTTTGGGTATCAGCCCCAGCATTTT
CASSLRQGFGYQPQHF
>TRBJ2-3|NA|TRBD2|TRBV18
TGTGCCAGCTCACCAAGATTAACGGGGGGGTCCACAGATACGCAGTATTTT
CASSPRLTGGSTDTQYF
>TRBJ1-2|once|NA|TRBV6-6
TGTGCCAGCAGTCGGACAGTCCGCTATGGCTACACCTTC
CASSRTVRYGYTF
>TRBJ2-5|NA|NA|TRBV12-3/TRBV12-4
TGTGCCAGCAGTTTCAAAGAGACCCAGTACTTC
CASSFKETQYF